This T cell receptor beta chain was retrieved from a study of CD8 T cells in ankylosing spondylitis. This clonotype came up a few times. Libraries for TCR beta were made by quantitative 5'-RACE with molecular barcodes. In TCRdb, the 5' RACE reads were re-called with MiXCR into one record per CDR3 protein. The top ten clones hold roughly a fifth of a sample with a few hundred thousand distinct CDR3 sequences, 8% to 11% of them seen once. CDR1 is SEHNR, CDR2 FQNEAQ, per germline (reference sequence). The CDR3 runs to 16 residues. V was pared by 0 bases and J by 2 bases, with 1 base of the junction left unmatched.

The receptor was isolated from a male donor with ankylosing spondylitis or in good health (not recorded which). Source material: blood, either unsorted or a sorted T cell fraction (not recorded which). The V gene is TRBV7-9, the J gene TRBJ2-6, with TRBD1 identical over 7 bases. CDR3 loop: CASSLATGAGANVLTF. As DNA, the CDR3 is TGTGCCAGCAGCTTAGCTACAGGGGCTGGGGCCAACGTCCTGACTTTC.